This T cell receptor beta chain was documented in a study of cytomegalovirus exposure and HLA in healthy donors. Use of 60 Vbeta and 13 Jbeta primers characterized the PCR. Produced via immunoSEQ multiplex PCR; TCRdb's table is partial and in-frame only. Here the sample spans 150,000 to 200,000 clones, 77% being singletons. Of note for this clone: Its antigen remains unidentified.

Regarding the study as a whole: Prior analysis indicated that the majority of TCR beta V segments exhibited productivity approximately 90% or approximately 30% of the time. At a 0.05 false discovery rate, a later analysis found 15,000 to 20,000 TCR beta sequences to be associated with HLA alleles. A later analysis linked a missense DCLRE1C variant to TCR beta V- and J-gene trimming.

The sequencing sample was made of PBMCs. This receptor was identified in a woman under 40 in good health and CMV-seropositive.

CDR3 DNA sequence: TGTGCCAGCAGCTTAGGGTCTAGGGGGTACCCAGATACGCAGTATTTT. Its protein product is CASSLGSRGYPDTQYF. The V and J genes are TRBV11-2 and TRBJ2-3, with a weak D call TRBD1 (6 bases). Trimming took off 1 base at V and 4 bases at J, with 15 bases between the two ends. Germline V CDR1 and CDR2: SGHAT, FQNNGV. The CDR3 is made up of 16 amino acids.